This T cell receptor (beta chain) was captured by sequencing in a study of T cell responses to AZD1222 COVID-19 vaccine. Points from the study as a whole: Clonal diversity was possibly underestimated, and the donors were mostly white British, with more females. The study sampled repertoires only after the peak T cell response. Of spike-specific TCRs, nearly half reportedly target regions left unmutated in variants.

Turning to this clone: The target antigen is unknown.

V dropped 0 bases and J dropped 6 bases, with 9 bases sitting between them. Germline V CDR1 and CDR2: SGDLS, YYNGEE. The CDR3 runs 13 residues. Libraries were prepared by immunoSEQ multiplex PCR; TCRdb keeps only in-frame clonotypes and omits some of them. The repertoire consists of 150,000 to 200,000 clones, with about 90% occurring once and the leading ten covering 11%. This sample comprised peripheral blood, obtained 28 days after the second AZD1222 dose. This TCR derives from an adult who received the AZD1222 COVID-19 vaccine. The J gene is TRBJ1-2, the V gene TRBV9; no clear D gene. Here the CDR3 DNA reads TGTGCCAGCAGCGTAGCGGGGTATCATGGCTACACCTTC. Amino acid sequence: CASSVAGYHGYTF.